The 5 T cell receptor beta chains below all came from one sample that was sequenced in a study of immune characterization of retroperitoneal liposarcoma. TCRdb reanalysed the PCR reads using MiXCR and keeps one entry per CDR3 protein. This sample has thousands of distinct CDR3 sequences, with approximately 22% found just once. The sequenced material came from tumor tissue. Receptor source: a male donor with retroperitoneal liposarcoma.

A remark on this clonotype: This is likely a read error, given that the CDR3 carries no conserved phenylalanine or tryptophan at its end. It is unclear where the CDR3 begins or ends on the DNA, so no DNA is shown, and the CDR3 is as TCRdb lists it. J is TRBJ2-4 and V is TRBV6-5; no check of the table's D call, TRBD2, against the DNA was made. The CDR3 contains 14 residues when both ends are counted. Germline V lookup: CDR1 MNHEY, CDR2 SVGAGI. The CDR3 protein is CASRSSQETQFFGP.

This clonotype was seen only a few times. The junction and the germline gene differ at one end; a read error may be behind it. The CDR3 nucleotides read TGTGCCAACAGCTTAGATCGGACAGGGAGGACTGAAGCTTTCTTT. Encoded protein: CANSLDRTGRTEAFF. The V gene is TRBV7-6, the J gene TRBJ1-1, with TRBD1 matching 8 bases. The V gene's germline CDR1 is SGHVS and CDR2 FNYEAQ. The CDR3 is made up of 15 amino acids.

This clonotype came up many times. The chain carries TRBV6-1 and TRBJ2-1; maybe TRBD2 (5 bases). Between the trimmed V and J ends, which lost 8 bases and 7 bases, there was a span of 24 bases. The V gene's germline CDR1 is MNHNS and CDR2 SASEGT. The CDR3 totals 16 residues. CDR3 amino acids: CASVGSGVRMKNEQFF. The CDR3 DNA reads as TGTGCCAGCGTGGGGAGTGGGGTCAGGATGAAAAATGAGCAGTTCTTC.

The chain recombines TRBV6-1 with TRBJ2-7; 8 nucleotides align to TRBD2. CDR3 size: 14 residues. Germline trimming cut 7 bases from V and 2 bases from J; bases unmatched to any gene: 7. Germline CDR1 MNHNS, CDR2 SASEGT. The CDR3 is CASTPTSDPYEQYF. CDR3 nucleotide sequence: TGTGCCAGCACTCCGACTAGCGACCCCTACGAGCAGTACTTC.

Relative to its sample, this clonotype is medium-sized (0.01 to 0.1%). The chain combines TRBV6-1 with TRBJ2-1; 9 bases agree with TRBD1. This CDR3 is built from 15 residues. The J segment lost 9 bases and the V segment lost 5 bases, leaving 11 bases of the junction unmatched. Looked up from germline, CDR1 is MNHNS and CDR2 is SASEGT. The CDR3 nucleotides read TGTGCCAGCAGTAGAGACAGGGGGTCCGAGGCTGAGCAGTTCTTC. Translating gives CASSRDRGSEAEQFF.